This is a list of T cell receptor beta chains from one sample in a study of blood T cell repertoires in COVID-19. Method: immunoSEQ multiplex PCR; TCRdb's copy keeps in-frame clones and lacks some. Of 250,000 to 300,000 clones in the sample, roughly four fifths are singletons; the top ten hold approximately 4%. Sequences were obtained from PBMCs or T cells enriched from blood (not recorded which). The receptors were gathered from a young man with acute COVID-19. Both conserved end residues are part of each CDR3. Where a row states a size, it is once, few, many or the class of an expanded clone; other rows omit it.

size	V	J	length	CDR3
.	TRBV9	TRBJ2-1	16	CASSTQAGRSYNEQFF
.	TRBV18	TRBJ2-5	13	CASSLGLQETQYF
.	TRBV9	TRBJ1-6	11	CASGSSPSLHF
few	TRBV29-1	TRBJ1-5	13	CSGAEAVGQPQHF
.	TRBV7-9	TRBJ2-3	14	CASSFLTGQGVQYF
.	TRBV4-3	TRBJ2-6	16	CASSQDFGAGANVLTF
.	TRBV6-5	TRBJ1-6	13	CASTSRGNSPLHF
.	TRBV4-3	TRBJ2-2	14	CASRQELNTGELFF
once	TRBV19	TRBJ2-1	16	CASSIDGGISYNEQFF
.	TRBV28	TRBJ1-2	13	CASSAYQGYGYTF
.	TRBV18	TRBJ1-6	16	CASSPLSGGSNSPLHF
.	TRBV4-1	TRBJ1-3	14	CASSRQFERNTIYF
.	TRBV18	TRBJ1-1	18	CASSPVSSGAGMNTEAFF
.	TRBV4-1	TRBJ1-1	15	CASSPGQGPNTEAFF
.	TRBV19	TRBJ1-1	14	CASSGRGENTEAFF
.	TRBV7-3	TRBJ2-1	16	CASSPLAGGPNNEQFF
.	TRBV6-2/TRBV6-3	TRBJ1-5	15	CASSYSGGPGQPQHF
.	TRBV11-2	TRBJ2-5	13	CASSWGGPETQYF
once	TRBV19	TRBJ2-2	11	CASSVAGELFF
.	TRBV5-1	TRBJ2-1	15	CASSLGQGSYNEQFF
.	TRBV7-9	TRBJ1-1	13	CASSLDRSTEAFF
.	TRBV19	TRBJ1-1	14	CASTAGPLNTEAFF
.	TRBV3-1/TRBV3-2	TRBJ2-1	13	CASSQVLENEQFF
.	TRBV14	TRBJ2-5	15	CASSQDPDRQETQYF
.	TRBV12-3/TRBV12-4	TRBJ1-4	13	CASSDSFNEKLFF
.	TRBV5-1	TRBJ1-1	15	CASSRDRGPGTEAFF
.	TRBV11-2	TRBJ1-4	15	CASSHWTPTNEKLFF
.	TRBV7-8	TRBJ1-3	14	CASSLDSPGNTIYF